This note documents a single T cell receptor (beta chain) sequence. Some clones are missing from TCRdb's copy, which holds only in-frame ones; the method was immunoSEQ multiplex PCR. This table holds 55,000 to 70,000 clones, around 87% found once. The source of the sample is a study of lymphopenia after photon versus proton radiotherapy. The CDR3 runs 14 residues. Germline CDR1 and CDR2: SQVTM and ANQGSEA. The V segment lost 8 bases and the J segment 4 bases; nucleotides outside the gene matches: 11. This TCR came from a man older than 75 with esophageal cancer. The sample here was peripheral blood, taken from a patient treated with proton-based radiotherapy. The rearrangement joins TRBV29-1 to TRBJ2-1; 7 bases agree with TRBD1. The CDR3 sequence: CSSWDSGKYNEQFF. The CDR3 DNA sequence: TGCAGCTCTTGGGACAGCGGAAAATACAATGAGCAGTTCTTC.